The 9 T cell receptor beta chains reported below all come from one sample, sequenced in a study of cytomegalovirus exposure and HLA in healthy donors (TCRdb year 2017). The receptor library was made with the immunoSEQ multiplex PCR assay. For the multiplex PCR, a mixture combining 60 forward primers for TCR Vbeta segments and 13 reverse primers for TCR Jbeta segments was used. TCRdb stores this immuneACCESS table with in-frame sequences only. Part of the clones is absent; in the studies checked, under half of the shortfall reflects unresolved V genes, and no reason is known for the rest. Counted in this sample were 150,000 to 200,000 clones; approximately 80% of them appeared once. The ten largest clones represent 4.9% of the sample. Sequenced input: PBMCs. The receptors stem from a woman in her late teens or twenties in good health and CMV-seropositive.

This clone was counted only a few times. This CDR3 is CASSGQGQVGAGELFF. CDR3 in DNA: TGTGCCAGCAGCGGCCAAGGACAGGTGGGGGCCGGGGAGCTGTTTTTT. The V and J genes are TRBV11-1 and TRBJ2-2; 7 nucleotides match TRBD1. Trimming at V came to 5 bases and at J to 6 bases, leaving 12 bases not matched to a gene. The CDR3 contains 16 residues. The germline V gene has CDR1 SGHAT and CDR2 FQDESV (reference sequence).

This rearrangement joins TRBV9 to TRBJ1-1; 9 bases line up with TRBD1. The CDR3 loop spans 15 amino acids. CDR1 and CDR2 (germline): SGDLS, YYNGEE. Trimming cost V 0 bases and J 3 bases; bases outside gene matches: 3. The CDR3 sequence is CASSVVGDRDTEAFF. The DNA for the CDR3 is TGTGCCAGCAGCGTAGTAGGGGACAGGGACACTGAAGCTTTCTTT. The whole variable domain, remainder taken from reference TRBV9 and TRBJ1-1, is DSGVTQTPKHLITATGQRVTLRCSPRSGDLSVYWYQQSLDQGLQFLIQYYNGEERAKGNILERFSAQQFPDLHSELNLSSLELGDSALYFCASSVVGDRDTEAFFGQGTRLTVV.

V is TRBV29-1 and J is TRBJ1-1; perhaps TRBD1 as D (5 bases). Germline CDR1 is SQVTM and CDR2 is ANQGSEA. With 5 bases removed from V and 1 base from J, the gap between germline ends came to 17 bases. The CDR3 runs 15 residues. The CDR3 spells CSVPLWRGSNTEAFF. CDR3 sequence (DNA): TGCAGCGTTCCCTTATGGAGGGGATCGAACACTGAAGCTTTCTTT.

The J gene is TRBJ1-5, the V gene TRBV6-5, with 9 bases aligning to TRBD1. V gave up 6 bases and J gave up 4 bases; unmatched junction bases: 4. Germline loops: CDR1 MNHEY, CDR2 SVGAGI. This CDR3 spans 14 amino acids. CDR3 sequence (DNA): TGTGCCAGCAGAATAGACAGGGGGAATCAGCCCCAGCATTTT. Its translation is CASRIDRGNQPQHF.

This chain connects TRBV6-5 to TRBJ1-2; 7 nucleotides align to TRBD1. The CDR3 is 12 residues long. J was trimmed by 6 bases and V by 11 bases; bases with no gene match: 9. Per germline, CDR1 MNHEY and CDR2 SVGAGI. The chain's CDR3 is CAPIRGCDGYTF. The CDR3 nucleotides read TGTGCCCCCATCAGGGGGTGCGATGGCTACACCTTC.

This clone has a handful of counts. The chain has TRBV19 and TRBJ2-6; maybe TRBD1 (5 bases). In germline, CDR1 is LNHDA, CDR2 SQIVND (reference sequence). The ends were cut back, 0 bases at V and 4 bases at J, with 16 bases in the middle. This CDR3 has 18 amino acids. CDR3 sequence reads: CASSIDGALPRGANVLTF. The CDR3 DNA reads TGTGCCAGTAGTATAGATGGGGCCTTACCAAGGGGGGCCAACGTCCTGACTTTC. The variable domain in full, with the rest retrieved from reference TRBV19 and TRBJ2-6, is DGGITQSPKYLFRKEGQNVTLSCEQNLNHDAMYWYRQDPGQGLRLIYYSQIVNDFQKGDIAEGYSVSREKKESFPLTVTSAQKNPTAFYLCASSIDGALPRGANVLTFGAGSRLTVL.

The chain joins TRBV15 to TRBJ2-7; 8 nucleotides agree with TRBD1. The CDR3 extends over 16 amino acids. Germline V lookup: CDR1 LNHNV, CDR2 YYDKDF (reference sequence). Unmatched junction bases numbered 7, after V lost 1 base and J lost 2 bases. CDR3 amino acids: CATSRARTGLTYEQYF. Here the CDR3 DNA reads TGTGCCACCAGCAGAGCCCGGACAGGGCTAACCTACGAGCAGTACTTC.

V and J are TRBV29-1 and TRBJ1-4; TRBD1 matches 7 bases. Germline V gene sequence: CDR1 SQVTM, CDR2 ANQGSEA. The length of the CDR3 is 13 residues. J lost 7 bases, V lost 5 bases, and 7 bases had no gene match. CDR3 sequence reads: CSVRQGDSEKLFF. CDR3 nucleotide sequence: TGCAGCGTTCGACAGGGTGACAGTGAAAAACTGTTTTTT.

The CDR3: CASSQDGGASGAYTGELFF. The CDR3, as DNA: TGCGCCAGCAGCCAAGATGGGGGGGCTAGCGGGGCCTACACCGGGGAGCTGTTTTTT. The J gene is TRBJ2-2, the V gene TRBV4-1; TRBD2 matches 9 bases. Germline V CDR1 and CDR2: MGHRA, YSYEKL. CDR3 length equals 19 residues. The junction had 11 bases not matched to a gene; V was cut back by 0 bases and J by 3 bases.